The 30 T cell receptor beta chains presented below share a single source sample, sequenced in a study of T cell repertoires in cytomegalovirus infection. Each CDR3 protein is one row after TCRdb ran MiXCR on the reads. This table holds roughly 600,000 distinct CDR3 sequences, roughly 26% found once. Material: CD8+ T cells from PBMCs. These receptor sequences come from a human donor in good health (CMV status not recorded). Some clones in this sample may be carry-over from other donors' samples.

In its sample, this clonotype was seen many times. The chain carries TRBV11-1 and TRBJ2-2; the D gene could be TRBD1 or TRBD2 (7 bases each). Germline V gives CDR1 SGHAT, CDR2 FQDESV (reference sequence). This CDR3 comprises 16 residues. Trimming left V 5 bases short and J 3 bases short, with 16 bases between. The DNA of the CDR3 is TGTGCCAGCAGCCCCCATGCAGGGGGGGACACCGGGGAGCTGTTTTTT. Its translation is CASSPHAGGDTGELFF.

This clonotype was seen at least ten times. V gene TRBV12-3 or TRBV12-4 combines with J gene TRBJ1-6, with D tentatively TRBD1 (5 bases). Trimming removed 3 bases from V and 11 bases from J, with 8 bases in between. This CDR3 contains 12 residues. CDR3 sequence reads: CASSLGPPPLHF. DNA for the CDR3: TGTGCCAGCAGTTTGGGACCCCCACCCCTCCACTTT.

This clonotype was observed a single time. Compared with germline, one end of the junction differs, possibly owing to a read error. V usage is TRBV11-1 and J usage is TRBJ2-1, with TRBD1 matching 7 bases. The V gene's germline CDR1 is SGHAT and CDR2 FQDESV (reference sequence). The length of the CDR3 is 11 residues. This chain's CDR3 is CANSLGGAQFF. The CDR3 DNA reads TGTGCCAACAGCTTAGGGGGCGCGCAGTTCTTC.

This clonotype was observed a few times. The V call is TRBV6-2 or TRBV6-3, the J call TRBJ2-2, with TRBD2 identical over 7 bases. There are 16 residues in the CDR3. In germline, CDR1 is MNHEY, CDR2 SVGEGT. V shed 7 bases and J 3 bases; nucleotides not matched to a gene: 11. CDR3 loop: CASTSARAGDTGELFF. CDR3 in DNA: TGTGCCAGCACCAGCGCAAGGGCGGGAGACACCGGGGAGCTGTTTTTT.

This chain uses TRBV29-1 with TRBJ1-2; D is unclear. The CDR3 is 11 amino acids. Germline V gene sequence: CDR1 SQVTM, CDR2 ANQGSEA. Trimming stripped 4 bases from V and 3 bases from J, with 6 bases between. The CDR3 DNA follows: TGCAGCGTTGTGAGGGACTATGGCTACACCTTC. Its protein product is CSVVRDYGYTF.

The chain joins TRBV7-9 to TRBJ2-6; a possible D gene is TRBD2 (6 bases). The CDR3 has 14 amino acids. V gave up 9 bases and J gave up 0 bases, with 9 bases separating them. Germline CDR1 and CDR2: SEHNR and FQNEAQ (reference sequence). This CDR3 reads CAREGGSGANVLTF. CDR3 nucleotides: TGTGCCAGGGAGGGAGGCTCTGGGGCCAACGTCCTGACTTTC. Based on the CDR3 plus reference TRBV7-9 and TRBJ2-6, the full variable domain is DTGVSQNPRHKITKRGQNVTFRCDPISEHNRLYWYRQTLGQGPEFLTYFQNEAQLEKSRLLSDRFSAERPKGSFSTLEIQRTEQGDSAMYLCAREGGSGANVLTFGAGSRLTVL.

DNA for the CDR3: TGTGCCAGCAGCTTACGTCAGGGGGGCTTTAATGAGCAGTTCTTC. Translating it yields CASSLRQGGFNEQFF. The chain carries TRBV13 and TRBJ2-1, with D perhaps matching TRBD1 (7 bases). The V end was cut by 2 bases, the J end by 7 bases, with 15 bases between. The CDR3 runs to 15 residues. CDR1 and CDR2 (germline): PRHDT, FYEKMQ (reference sequence).

The chain uses TRBV27 and TRBJ1-2; 10 positions match TRBD1. The CDR3 consists of 16 residues. Germline-derived CDR1 and CDR2 are MNHEY and SMNVEV (reference sequence). V dropped 2 bases and J dropped 1; count of bases not matched to a gene: 4. The CDR3 here is CASSLKGQGINYGYTF. The CDR3 DNA reads TGTGCCAGCAGTTTAAAGGGACAGGGGATTAACTATGGCTACACCTTC.

This clonotype occurred many times. The rearrangement links TRBV7-9 to TRBJ1-2; unclear D gene. V dropped 4 bases and J dropped 5 bases, with 20 bases sitting between them. The CDR3 runs to 16 residues. Germline V gene lookup returns CDR1 SEHNR and CDR2 FQNEAQ (reference sequence). CDR3 DNA sequence: TGTGCCAGCAGCTCCTCGAAAGAGATACTGGGGTATGGCTACACCTTC. This sequence encodes CASSSSKEILGYGYTF.

V usage is TRBV6-2 or TRBV6-3 and J usage is TRBJ1-1, with TRBD1 matching over 8 bases. Looked up from germline, CDR1 is MNHEY and CDR2 is SVGEGT. The CDR3 is 15 residues long. Trimming took 2 bases from V and 0 from J; bases not matched to a gene: 2. The CDR3 region is CASSYHRGMNTEAFF. The DNA for the CDR3 is TGTGCCAGCAGTTACCACAGGGGGATGAACACTGAAGCTTTCTTT.

This clonotype was seen many times. The chain couples TRBV12-3 or TRBV12-4 to TRBJ2-7, with D perhaps TRBD1 or TRBD2 (6 bases each). V was pared by 4 bases and J by 3 bases, with 16 bases between. The CDR3 has 15 residues. The CDR3 loop is CASSSTRGAIYEQYF. Here the CDR3 DNA reads TGTGCCAGCAGTTCAACTAGGGGGGCCATCTACGAGCAGTACTTC.

The chain recombines TRBV6-2 or TRBV6-3 with TRBJ1-4, with D possibly matching TRBD1 (5 bases). Germline-derived CDR1 and CDR2 are MNHEY and SVGEGT. The CDR3 extends over 15 amino acids. Trimming took 0 bases from V and 11 from J, leaving 16 bases between them. CDR3 region: CASSYSDPGEGKLFF. The CDR3 bases are TGTGCCAGCAGTTACTCCGACCCGGGAGAGGGGAAACTGTTTTTT.

The chain has TRBV10-1 and TRBJ2-2; D gene ambiguous. The CDR3 runs to 15 residues. Germline assignment: CDR1 WNHNN and CDR2 SYGVQD (reference sequence). V gave up 0 bases and J gave up 4 bases, with 9 bases separating them. The CDR3 sequence: CASSESLGRTGELFF. Here the CDR3 DNA reads TGCGCCAGCAGTGAGTCGCTAGGACGCACCGGGGAGCTGTTTTTT.

The chain employs TRBV29-1 and TRBJ1-1; D possibly corresponds to TRBD1 (6 bases). The germline V gene encodes CDR1 SQVTM and CDR2 ANQGSEA. This CDR3 spans 15 amino acids. V lost 4 bases, J lost 1 base, and 16 bases lay in between. The CDR3 nucleotides are TGCAGCGTTGCACCTGCGGACAGAGCGAACACTGAAGCTTTCTTT. Translation gives CSVAPADRANTEAFF.

The chain carries TRBV14 and TRBJ2-7; D may be TRBD2 (7 bases). Germline V gives CDR1 SGHDN, CDR2 FVKESK. This CDR3 spans 14 amino acids. Deletions cut 3 bases from V and 2 bases from J, with 11 bases between. CDR3 residues: CASSHPGGPYEQYV. The CDR3 DNA follows: TGTGCCAGCAGCCATCCCGGGGGGCCCTACGAGCAGTACGTC.

In its sample, this clonotype was seen many times. The rearrangement links TRBV7-6 to TRBJ1-6; tentatively, D is TRBD1 (5 bases). Per germline, CDR1 SGHVS and CDR2 FNYEAQ. This CDR3 has 16 residues. V dropped 5 bases and J dropped 8 bases, with 19 bases sitting between them. CDR3 residues: CASSHGGAPPHSPLHF. CDR3 nucleotide sequence: TGTGCCAGCAGCCATGGTGGGGCCCCGCCCCATTCACCCCTCCACTTT.

V is TRBV10-3 and J is TRBJ2-1, with 8 nucleotides matching TRBD1. This CDR3 comprises 13 residues. Germline V gene data show CDR1 as ENHRY and CDR2 as SYGVKD. The J segment lost 9 bases and the V segment lost 9 bases, leaving 10 bases of the junction unmatched. The CDR3 DNA is TGTGCCATTCGGACAGGGCGGGTGGGTGAGCAGTTCTTC. Translating gives CAIRTGRVGEQFF.

This clonotype occurred a few times. The chain has TRBV29-1 and TRBJ2-3, with 8 bases that match TRBD2. The junction had 15 bases not matched to a gene; V was cut back by 7 bases and J by 0 bases. CDR3 size: 17 residues. Germline assignment: CDR1 SQVTM and CDR2 ANQGSEA. The CDR3: CSAPDTERGSSTDTQYF. As DNA, the CDR3 is TGCAGCGCCCCCGACACGGAGCGGGGGAGCAGCACAGATACGCAGTATTTT.

This clonotype has a count of ten or more. This chain connects TRBV14 to TRBJ2-7, with 7 bases that match TRBD1. Germline values: CDR1 SGHDN, CDR2 FVKESK. V dropped 2 bases and J dropped 2; count of bases not matched to a gene: 0. The CDR3 runs to 13 residues. The CDR3 nucleotides are TGTGCCAGCAGCCAAAGGGGGCCCTACGAGCAGTACGTC. It specifies CASSQRGPYEQYV.

In its sample, this clonotype was seen many times. The chain carries TRBV7-2 and TRBJ2-5, with 7 positions matching TRBD1. Germline CDR1 reads SGHTA; CDR2 reads FQGNSA. The CDR3 loop spans 14 amino acids. V shed 8 bases, J shed 2 bases, and the junction held 8 bases outside the gene matches. The CDR3 sequence is CASALRDRQETQYF. The CDR3 DNA reads as TGTGCCAGCGCCCTTCGGGACAGACAAGAGACCCAGTACTTC.

This clonotype has at least ten counts. The chain recombines TRBV7-9 with TRBJ2-7; tentatively, D is TRBD1 or TRBD2 (5 bases each). Trimming took 7 bases from V and 1 from J, leaving 11 bases between them. Looked up from germline, CDR1 is SEHNR and CDR2 is FQNEAQ (reference sequence). The length of the CDR3 is 13 residues. The CDR3 reads CASTRDGSYEQYF. Written as DNA, the CDR3 is TGTGCCAGCACCCGGGACGGGTCCTACGAGCAGTACTTC.

This clonotype was seen ten or more times. V usage is TRBV7-8 and J usage is TRBJ1-1; D gene uncertain. Trimming removed 1 base from V and 3 bases from J, with 6 bases in between. The germline V gene encodes CDR1 SGHVS and CDR2 FQNEAQ. The CDR3 runs to 13 residues. As DNA, the CDR3 is TGTGCCAGCAGCTTAGGTCGGTACACTGAAGCTTTCTTT. Encoded protein: CASSLGRYTEAFF.

This clonotype was observed at least ten times. The chain has TRBV20-1 and TRBJ2-3; 7 bases match TRBD2. The V segment lost 3 bases and the J segment 1 base; nucleotides outside the gene matches: 7. Looked up from germline, CDR1 is DFQATT and CDR2 is SNEGSKA (reference sequence). The CDR3 extends over 15 amino acids. The chain's CDR3 is CSASPLAERTDTQYF. The CDR3 DNA reads as TGCAGTGCTAGTCCCCTAGCGGAGCGCACAGATACGCAGTATTTT.

This clonotype was observed a handful of times. The V call is TRBV29-1, the J call TRBJ2-7, with 7 bases fitting TRBD2. Trimming removed 6 bases from V and 3 bases from J; junction bases left unmatched: 5. This CDR3 is 12 amino acids long. Germline V gene lookup returns CDR1 SQVTM and CDR2 ANQGSEA. The CDR3 nucleotides read TGCAGCGTGGTTCCGGGAGGCTACGAGCAGTACTTC. It is translated as CSVVPGGYEQYF.

This clonotype was counted between two and nine times. This chain uses TRBV4-1 with TRBJ2-7; possibly TRBD1 for D (6 bases). This CDR3 comprises 15 residues. Germline V gene lookup returns CDR1 MGHRA and CDR2 YSYEKL. Trimming took 4 bases from V and 0 from J, leaving 13 bases between them. CDR3 DNA sequence: TGCGCCAGCAGCCGGCAAACAGGGTACTCCTACGAGCAGTACTTC. This encodes CASSRQTGYSYEQYF.

The genes are TRBV10-3 and TRBJ2-2; the match to TRBD2 covers 9 bases. V lost 4 bases to trimming and J lost 0 bases; unmatched junction nucleotides: 15. The germline CDR1 and CDR2 sequences are ENHRY and SYGVKD. The CDR3 loop spans 20 amino acids. CDR3 DNA: TGTGCCATCAGTGGGGGCCACGATGAAGCGGGGGGTTCGAACACCGGGGAGCTGTTTTTT. This encodes CAISGGHDEAGGSNTGELFF.

This clonotype was recorded a few times. The CDR3 here is CSAREPKLANYGYTF. CDR3 sequence (DNA): TGCAGTGCTAGAGAGCCGAAGTTAGCTAACTATGGCTACACCTTC. The chain employs TRBV20-1 and TRBJ1-2, with D hard to call. Between the trimmed V and J ends, which lost 0 bases and 0 bases, there was a span of 11 bases. The germline V gene has CDR1 DFQATT and CDR2 SNEGSKA (reference sequence). The CDR3 has 15 amino acids.

This sequence joins TRBV6-2 or TRBV6-3 and TRBJ1-6, with 8 positions matching TRBD1. This CDR3 is built from 15 residues. The germline gives CDR1 MNHEY, CDR2 SVGEGT. The V and J ends lost 2 bases and 8 bases, in that order; junction bases with no gene match: 5. In DNA form, the CDR3 reads TGTGCCAGCAGTTACAGTCGGGACAGGTATTCACCCCTCCACTTT. Encoded protein: CASSYSRDRYSPLHF.

The chain couples TRBV27 to TRBJ2-1; the D gene is possibly TRBD1 (6 bases). Germline CDR1 MNHEY, CDR2 SMNVEV (reference sequence). Deletions cut 5 bases from V and 5 bases from J, with 22 bases between. The CDR3 has 17 amino acids. In nucleotides, the CDR3 is TGTGCCAGCAGTAATCTGGAGACAGGACCCCTTGACAATGAGCAGTTCTTC. It encodes CASSNLETGPLDNEQFF.

The table lists this clonotype with a few counts. This chain connects TRBV25-1 to TRBJ1-5; tentative D call: TRBD1 (5 bases). V gave up 2 bases and J gave up 1 base, with 9 bases separating them. The CDR3 loop spans 15 amino acids. Germline V gene lookup returns CDR1 MGHDK and CDR2 SYGVNS. The CDR3 spells CASSEAGRSNQPQHF. Here the CDR3 DNA reads TGTGCCAGCAGTGAAGCGGGACGAAGCAATCAGCCCCAGCATTTT.